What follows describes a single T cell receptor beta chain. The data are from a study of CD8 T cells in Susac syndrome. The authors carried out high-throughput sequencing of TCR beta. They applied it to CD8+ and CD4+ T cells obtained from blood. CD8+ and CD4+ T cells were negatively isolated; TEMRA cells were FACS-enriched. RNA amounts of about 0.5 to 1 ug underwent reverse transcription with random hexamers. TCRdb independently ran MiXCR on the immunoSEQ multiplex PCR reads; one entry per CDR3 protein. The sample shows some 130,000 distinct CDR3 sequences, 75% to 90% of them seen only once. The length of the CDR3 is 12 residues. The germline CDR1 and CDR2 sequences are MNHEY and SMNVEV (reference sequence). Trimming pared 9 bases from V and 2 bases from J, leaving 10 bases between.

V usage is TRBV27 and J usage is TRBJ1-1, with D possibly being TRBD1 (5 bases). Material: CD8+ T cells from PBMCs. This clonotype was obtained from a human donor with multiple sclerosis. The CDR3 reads CARQVVNTEAFF. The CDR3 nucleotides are TGTGCCAGACAGGTTGTCAACACTGAAGCTTTCTTT.